The rows below give T cell receptor beta chains drawn from one sample of a study of blood T cells in healthy people across ages. One entry per CDR3 protein results from TCRdb running MiXCR on the 5' RACE reads. The sample contains about 1.6 million distinct CDR3 sequences, 34% of which appear only once. Sequenced sample: blood. Receptors originate from a woman aged 25 to 39 in good health. CDR3s include the opening cysteine and the closing phenylalanine or tryptophan. Each record gives: D gene, J gene, V gene, clone size, CDR3 protein, CDR3 DNA. D genes are given only for firm matches. Size values are once, few and many counts, or a class for expanded clones, and some rows have none.

D: .; J: TRBJ2-1; V: TRBV3-1; size: few; CDR3: CASSQGGHNEQFF; DNA: TGTGCCAGCAGCCAAGGTGGGCACAATGAGCAGTTCTTC
D: .; J: TRBJ2-1; V: TRBV7-9; size: many; CDR3: CASSLVPGNEQFF; DNA: TGTGCCAGCAGCTTAGTGCCGGGAAATGAGCAGTTCTTC
D: .; J: TRBJ2-5; V: TRBV6-1; size: many; CDR3: CASSERDYQETQYF; DNA: TGTGCCAGCAGTGAGCGGGACTACCAAGAGACCCAGTACTTC
D: TRBD2; J: TRBJ2-1; V: TRBV6-5; size: .; CDR3: CASSSRVAGDPQFF; DNA: TGTGCCAGCAGTTCCCGGGTAGCGGGAGATCCTCAGTTCTTC
D: .; J: TRBJ1-2; V: TRBV5-1; size: .; CDR3: CASSLAPGQAPYTF; DNA: TGCGCCAGCAGCTTGGCCCCGGGACAAGCACCCTACACCTTC
D: .; J: TRBJ1-5; V: TRBV9; size: .; CDR3: CASSVAAEGPRHF; DNA: TGTGCCAGCAGCGTAGCGGCGGAGGGGCCCCGGCATTTT
D: .; J: TRBJ2-7; V: TRBV24-1; size: .; CDR3: CATSNSDPGEQYF; DNA: TGTGCCACCAGTAACTCAGACCCAGGTGAGCAGTACTTC
D: TRBD2; J: TRBJ2-7; V: TRBV6-1; size: few; CDR3: CAIWELAGGRSSSYEQYF; DNA: TGTGCCATTTGGGAGCTAGCGGGGGGACGATCAAGCTCCTACGAGCAGTACTTC
D: TRBD1; J: TRBJ2-1; V: TRBV5-1; size: .; CDR3: CASSFGQAAVNEQFF; DNA: TGCGCCAGCAGCTTCGGACAGGCGGCCGTCAATGAGCAGTTCTTC
D: .; J: TRBJ1-2; V: TRBV6-1; size: .; CDR3: CASSEALVGVGYTF; DNA: TGTGCCAGCAGTGAAGCGCTGGTAGGGGTCGGCTACACCTTC
D: TRBD1; J: TRBJ2-3; V: TRBV5-1; size: .; CDR3: CASSYGQGSDTQYF; DNA: TGCGCCAGCAGCTACGGACAGGGAAGTGATACGCAGTATTTT
D: TRBD2; J: TRBJ2-1; V: TRBV9; size: .; CDR3: CASTPTGTSGVYNEQFF; DNA: TGTGCCAGCACTCCAACCGGGACTAGCGGGGTATACAATGAGCAGTTCTTC
D: .; J: TRBJ1-5; V: TRBV4-2; size: .; CDR3: CASSQDYKAGNQPQHF; DNA: TGTGCCAGCAGCCAAGATTATAAAGCAGGTAATCAGCCCCAGCATTTT
D: .; J: TRBJ2-1; V: TRBV29-1; size: few; CDR3: CSVEVKKMAGHRPHNEQFF; DNA: TGCAGCGTTGAAGTCAAAAAGATGGCGGGCCACAGACCTCACAATGAGCAGTTCTTC
D: TRBD1; J: TRBJ1-5; V: TRBV20-1; size: once; CDR3: CSARKTGRQPQHF; DNA: TGCAGTGCCCGTAAGACAGGGCGTCAGCCCCAGCATTTT
D: .; J: TRBJ2-7; V: TRBV5-1; size: many; CDR3: CASSLQGSVSYEQYF; DNA: TGCGCCAGCAGCTTACAGGGTTCCGTCTCCTACGAGCAGTACTTC
D: .; J: TRBJ2-7; V: TRBV24-1; size: .; CDR3: CATSDGRGNEQYF; DNA: TGTGCCACCAGTGATGGTAGGGGGAACGAGCAGTACTTC
D: .; J: TRBJ2-6; V: TRBV28; size: many; CDR3: CASSVTGSGANVLTF; DNA: TGTGCCAGCAGTGTCACGGGGTCAGGGGCCAACGTCCTGACTTTC
D: TRBD1; J: TRBJ2-5; V: TRBV6-1; size: .; CDR3: CASRDRVYEEAQYF; DNA: TGTGCCAGCAGAGACAGGGTATATGAAGAGGCCCAGTACTTC
D: TRBD1; J: TRBJ2-7; V: TRBV29-1; size: many; CDR3: CSVAGGPNSYEQYF; DNA: TGCAGCGTGGCAGGGGGCCCGAACTCCTACGAGCAGTACTTC
D: .; J: TRBJ2-5; V: TRBV28; size: .; CDR3: CASSSYRSETQYF; DNA: TGTGCCAGCAGCTCCTATCGATCAGAGACCCAGTACTTC
D: TRBD2; J: TRBJ2-1; V: TRBV20-1; size: few; CDR3: CSAPILAGGYNEQFF; DNA: TGCAGTGCTCCCATACTAGCGGGGGGCTACAATGAGCAGTTCTTC